Listed here are 14 T cell receptor beta chains from one sample, sequenced in a study of shared clonotypes between healthy human individuals. Using immunoSEQ multiplex PCR, the repertoire was profiled, and TCRdb retains in-frame clones only, with some absent. The data hold some 1.5 million clones, with approximately 98% observed a single time. Sequencing input: naive CD4+ T cells sorted from blood. Subset defined: CD45RA+ positively selected. The receptors come from a young man in good health.

The chain recombines TRBV11-3 with TRBJ2-2; D is ambiguous. This CDR3 contains 14 residues. Germline values: CDR1 SGHNT, CDR2 YENEEA. V was cut by 5 bases and J by 3 bases, with 10 bases left in between. CDR3 loop: CASSPYRHTGELFF. In nucleotides, the CDR3 is TGTGCCAGCAGCCCATACCGTCACACCGGGGAGCTGTTTTTT. Using reference TRBV11-3 and TRBJ2-2 for the parts outside the CDR3, the full variable domain is EAGVVQSPRYKIIEKKQPVAFWCNPISGHNTLYWYLQNLGQGPELLIRYENEEAVDDSQLPKDRFSAERLKGVDSTLKIQPAELGDSAVYLCASSPYRHTGELFFGEGSRLTVL.

The rearrangement uses TRBV15 and TRBJ2-2, with unresolved D. Trimming took 8 bases from V and 0 from J, leaving 10 bases between them. This CDR3 spans 14 amino acids. Germline V CDR1 and CDR2: LNHNV, YYDKDF (reference sequence). DNA for the CDR3: TGTGCCACCCAAGTGGGGTCGAACACCGGGGAGCTGTTTTTT. This gives the protein CATQVGSNTGELFF.

The V gene is TRBV11-1, the J gene TRBJ2-2; D perhaps matches TRBD1 (6 bases). Trimming pared 4 bases from V and 5 bases from J, leaving 11 bases between. Germline V gene data show CDR1 as SGHAT and CDR2 as FQDESV (reference sequence). This CDR3 contains 14 residues. The CDR3 nucleotides read TGTGCCAGCAGCTCGGGACACCGGACCGGGGAGCTGTTTTTT. Its protein product is CASSSGHRTGELFF.

V and J are TRBV7-9 and TRBJ2-7, with TRBD2 matching 9 bases. This CDR3 comprises 14 residues. V lost 5 bases and J lost 3; bases outside the gene matches: 5. Germline V gene data show CDR1 as SEHNR and CDR2 as FQNEAQ (reference sequence). The CDR3 DNA is TGTGCCAGCAGCCTCGGGACTAGCTTCTACGAGCAGTACTTC. Its protein is CASSLGTSFYEQYF.

The chain has TRBV10-2 and TRBJ2-5; 10 bases align to TRBD2. Germline trimming cut 8 bases from V and 1 base from J; bases unmatched to any gene: 4. Germline CDR1 reads WSHSY; CDR2 reads SAAADI. This CDR3 has 14 amino acids. CDR3 in amino acids: CASRTSGIQETQYF. In DNA form, the CDR3 reads TGCGCCAGCCGCACTAGCGGGATCCAAGAGACCCAGTACTTC.

V is TRBV7-8 and J is TRBJ1-1, with a tentative D call TRBD1 (5 bases). Germline values: CDR1 SGHVS, CDR2 FQNEAQ. The CDR3 covers 13 residues. V lost 5 bases to trimming and J lost 8 bases, with 15 bases between them. CDR3 DNA: TGTGCCAGCAGCCCCTGGGGCGGCAAAGAAGCTTTCTTT. Its protein product is CASSPWGGKEAFF.

This chain joins TRBV9 and TRBJ2-3; 9 positions match TRBD2. This CDR3 contains 19 residues. V was pared by 3 bases and J by 1 base, with 15 bases of the junction left unmatched. Germline-derived CDR1 and CDR2 are SGDLS and YYNGEE. The CDR3 reads CASSATFGSSGRRTDTQYF. The CDR3 DNA is TGTGCCAGCAGCGCGACCTTCGGGTCAAGCGGGAGGCGCACAGATACGCAGTATTTT.

In this sample, this clone turned up once. The gene calls are TRBV4-1 and TRBJ2-1; 9 bases are shared with TRBD2. This CDR3 has 16 amino acids. Germline lookup yields CDR1 MGHRA and CDR2 YSYEKL. The junction had 6 bases not matched to a gene; V was cut back by 0 bases and J by 6 bases. The CDR3 nucleotides read TGCGCCAGCAGCCAAGATGCTAGCGGGATTCCCAATGAGCAGTTCTTC. Translated, it gives CASSQDASGIPNEQFF.

This clone was seen a single time. The chain employs TRBV29-1 and TRBJ1-5; D uncertain. V gave up 6 bases and J gave up 0 bases, with 9 bases separating them. The CDR3 has 13 residues. Germline V lookup: CDR1 SQVTM, CDR2 ANQGSEA. This CDR3 is CSVSRGSNQPQHF. The CDR3 coding sequence is TGCAGCGTCTCGAGAGGTAGCAATCAGCCCCAGCATTTT.

In its sample, this clone was seen once. The V gene is TRBV6-5, the J gene TRBJ2-1; TRBD1 matches at 10 bases. The CDR3 runs 15 residues. Unmatched junction bases numbered 8, after V lost 5 bases and J lost 7 bases. Germline V lookup: CDR1 MNHEY, CDR2 SVGAGI. This chain's CDR3 is CASSTPGQGMNEQFF. The CDR3 nucleotides are TGTGCCAGCAGTACTCCGGGACAGGGGATGAATGAGCAGTTCTTC.

This clone was counted a single time. Additional DNA sequences in this sample encode the identical CDR3. The chain is built from TRBV18 and TRBJ2-7, with 7 positions matching TRBD1. Germline CDR1 KGHSH, CDR2 LQKENI. V lost 3 bases, J lost 2 bases, and 4 bases stayed unmatched. The CDR3 covers 14 residues. This CDR3 is CASSPTGTAYEQYF. The CDR3 DNA follows: TGTGCCAGCTCACCGACCGGGACAGCCTACGAGCAGTACTTC.

The rearrangement links TRBV7-3 to TRBJ2-7; D call uncertain. Germline V gene data show CDR1 as SGHTA and CDR2 as FQGTGA. Trimming took off 5 bases at V and 6 bases at J, with 11 bases between the two ends. This CDR3 is built from 12 residues. CDR3 residues: CASSPRVGEQYF. CDR3 nucleotides: TGTGCCAGCAGCCCCAGAGTGGGCGAGCAGTACTTC.

This clone was counted only a few times. This chain links TRBV19 with TRBJ2-2, with 7 bases lining up with TRBD2. Germline V gene data show CDR1 as LNHDA and CDR2 as SQIVND (reference sequence). Losses at the gene ends were 6 bases for V and 6 bases for J; bases not matched to a gene: 7. The CDR3 runs to 14 residues. The CDR3 region has the DNA TGTGCCAGTAGCCGGACTAGTTGGGCCGGGGAGCTGTTTTTT. This encodes CASSRTSWAGELFF.

CDR3 sequence: CASINGGMNTGELFF. The CDR3 DNA sequence: TGTGCCAGCATAAATGGCGGGATGAACACCGGGGAGCTGTTTTTT. The chain joins TRBV5-5 to TRBJ2-2; weak D call: TRBD2 (6 bases). The V gene lost 6 bases and the J gene lost 1 base, with 13 bases spanning the gap. The CDR3 is made up of 15 amino acids. From germline, CDR1 is SGHKS and CDR2 YYEKEE (reference sequence).